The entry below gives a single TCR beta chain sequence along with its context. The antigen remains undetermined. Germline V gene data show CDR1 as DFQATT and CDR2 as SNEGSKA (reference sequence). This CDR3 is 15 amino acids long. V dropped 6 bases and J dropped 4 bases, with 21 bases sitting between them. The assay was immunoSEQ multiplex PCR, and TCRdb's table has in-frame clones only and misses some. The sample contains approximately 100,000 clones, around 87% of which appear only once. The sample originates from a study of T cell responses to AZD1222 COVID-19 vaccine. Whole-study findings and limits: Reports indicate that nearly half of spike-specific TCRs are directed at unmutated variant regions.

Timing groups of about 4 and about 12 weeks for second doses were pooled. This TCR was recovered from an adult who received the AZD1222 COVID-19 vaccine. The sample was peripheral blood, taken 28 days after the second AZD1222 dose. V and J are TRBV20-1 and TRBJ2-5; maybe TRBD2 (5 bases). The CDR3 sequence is CSASPLVARGETQYF. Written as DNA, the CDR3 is TGCAGTGCCAGTCCCCTAGTTGCCCGGGGAGAGACCCAGTACTTC.